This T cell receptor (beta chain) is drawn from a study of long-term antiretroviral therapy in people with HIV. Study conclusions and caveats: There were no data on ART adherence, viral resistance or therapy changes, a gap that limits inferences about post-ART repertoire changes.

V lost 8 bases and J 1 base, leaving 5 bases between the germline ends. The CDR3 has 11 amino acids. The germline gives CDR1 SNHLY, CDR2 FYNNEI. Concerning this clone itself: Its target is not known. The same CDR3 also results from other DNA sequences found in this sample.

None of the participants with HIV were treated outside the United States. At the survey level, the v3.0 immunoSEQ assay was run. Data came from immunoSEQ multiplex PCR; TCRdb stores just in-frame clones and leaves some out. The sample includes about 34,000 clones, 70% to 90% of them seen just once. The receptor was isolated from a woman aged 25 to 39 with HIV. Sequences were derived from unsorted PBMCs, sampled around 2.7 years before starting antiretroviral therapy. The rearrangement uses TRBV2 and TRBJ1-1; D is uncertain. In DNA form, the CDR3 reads TGTGCCAGCCAGGCGAACACTGAAGCTTTCTTT. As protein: CASQANTEAFF.